This TCR beta chain was observed in a study of T cell changes during pregnancy in multiple sclerosis. Clones were read by immunoSEQ multiplex PCR, and TCRdb kept only the in-frame ones, dropping some. The sample has approximately 83,000 clones, 94% seen once. The length of the CDR3 is 16 residues. Per germline, CDR1 MDHEN and CDR2 SYDVKM. Trimming took 3 bases from V and 4 from J; bases not matched to a gene: 6. The chain has TRBV28 and TRBJ2-7, with 13 bases matching TRBD2. This clonotype was obtained from a female donor with multiple sclerosis, enrolled in a pregnancy study. Material: peripheral blood, obtained in the third trimester of pregnancy. DNA for the CDR3: TGTGCCAGCAGTTTGTGGACTAGCGGGAGACTGTACGAGCAGTACTTC. It yields the protein CASSLWTSGRLYEQYF.